This TCR beta chain was profiled in a study of identical twins. cDNA carried unique molecular identifiers, and a universal primer site was added by template switching. In TCRdb, the 5' RACE reads were re-called with MiXCR into one record per CDR3 protein. The sample comprises approximately 700,000 distinct CDR3 sequences, 5.5% to 6.5% of which are singletons, and around 1.9% rests with the top ten. Points on this clonotype: Its cognate antigen is unknown.

General study findings and limits: Models, which agreed with sharing between unrelated individuals, nonetheless underestimated the out-of-frame TCR alpha sharing seen in monozygotic twins.

This CDR3 has 14 residues. The V segment lost 1 base and the J segment 7 bases; nucleotides outside the gene matches: 2. CDR1 is LGHDT and CDR2 is YNNKEL in the germline V gene (reference sequence). The TCR comes from a man between 18 and 29 years old in good health. J is TRBJ1-1 and V is TRBV3-1; 11 bases match TRBD1. Material: naive T cells sorted from blood. CDR3 DNA sequence: TGTGCCAGCAGCCAAGGGACAGGGGGCATTGAAGCTTTCTTT. Translated, it gives CASSQGTGGIEAFF.